This TCR beta chain comes out of a study of glioma-infiltrating T cells after dendritic cell vaccination. Across the whole study: Glioblastoma patients came from Phase I and II dendritic cell vaccination trials.

V lost 2 bases to trimming and J lost 4 bases; unmatched junction nucleotides: 1. Germline V lookup: CDR1 KGHSH, CDR2 LQKENI. The CDR3 runs to 13 residues. Amplification used 60 V beta primers and 13 J beta primers. Data came from immunoSEQ multiplex PCR; TCRdb stores just in-frame clones and leaves some out. The sample includes about 91,000 clones, over 75% seen only once; the top ten take less than 2.5%. Worth noting for this clone: Other DNA sequences from this sample encode an identical CDR3 as well.

Time point given: after dendritic cell vaccination, including at tumor progression/relapse. This clonotype was obtained from a human donor with glioblastoma. The source was blood, collected after dendritic cell vaccination. The gene calls are TRBV18 and TRBJ1-2; 7 bases align to TRBD1. Here the CDR3 DNA reads TGTGCCAGCTCACCAAGGGACAGCTATGGCTACACCTTC. Protein sequence: CASSPRDSYGYTF.